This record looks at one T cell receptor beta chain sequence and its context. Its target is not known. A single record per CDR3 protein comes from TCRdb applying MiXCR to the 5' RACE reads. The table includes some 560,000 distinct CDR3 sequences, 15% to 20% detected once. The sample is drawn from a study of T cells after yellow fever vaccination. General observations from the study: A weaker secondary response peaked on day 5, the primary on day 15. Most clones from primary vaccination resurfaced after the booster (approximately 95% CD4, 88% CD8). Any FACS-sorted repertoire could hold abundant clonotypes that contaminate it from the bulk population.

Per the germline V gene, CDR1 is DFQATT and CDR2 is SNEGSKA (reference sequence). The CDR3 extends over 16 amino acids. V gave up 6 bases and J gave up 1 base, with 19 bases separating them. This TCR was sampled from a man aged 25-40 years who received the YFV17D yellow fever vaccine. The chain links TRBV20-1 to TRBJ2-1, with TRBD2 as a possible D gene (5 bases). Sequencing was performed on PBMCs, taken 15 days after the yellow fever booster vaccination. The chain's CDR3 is CSAQRPGRRSYNEQFF. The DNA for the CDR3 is TGCAGTGCCCAAAGGCCGGGTCGGAGGTCCTACAATGAGCAGTTCTTC.